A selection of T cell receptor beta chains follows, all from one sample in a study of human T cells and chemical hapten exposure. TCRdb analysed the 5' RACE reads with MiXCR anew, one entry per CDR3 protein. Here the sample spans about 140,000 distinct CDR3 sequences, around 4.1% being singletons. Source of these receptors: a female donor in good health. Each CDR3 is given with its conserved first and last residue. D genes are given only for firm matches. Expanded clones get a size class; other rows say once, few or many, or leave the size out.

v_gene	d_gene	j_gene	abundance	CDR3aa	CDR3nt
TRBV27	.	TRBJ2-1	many	CASSFTPGNEQFF	TGTGCCAGCAGTTTCACGCCAGGCAATGAGCAGTTCTTC
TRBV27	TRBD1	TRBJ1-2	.	CASSFGQVGGGYAF	TGTGCCAGCAGTTTCGGACAGGTCGGAGGTGGCTACGCCTTC
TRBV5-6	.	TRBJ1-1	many	CASSSEGGTEAFF	TGTGCCAGCAGCTCCGAGGGGGGCACTGAAGCTTTCTTT
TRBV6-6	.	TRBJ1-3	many	CASSSTGLSSGNTIYF	TGTGCCAGCAGTTCCACGGGACTCAGCTCTGGAAACACCATATATTTT
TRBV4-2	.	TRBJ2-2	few	CASSQDWQGFGELFF	TGTGCCAGCAGCCAAGATTGGCAGGGGTTCGGGGAGCTGTTTTTT
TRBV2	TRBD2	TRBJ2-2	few	CASSEGGTANTGELFF	TGTGCCAGCAGTGAGGGGGGGACCGCAAACACCGGGGAGCTGTTTTTT
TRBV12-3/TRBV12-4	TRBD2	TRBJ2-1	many	CASSSSGGVYNEQFF	TGTGCCAGCAGTTCTAGCGGGGGGGTATACAATGAGCAGTTCTTC
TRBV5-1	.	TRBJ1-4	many	CASSPGSGRGEKLFF	TGCGCCAGCAGCCCCGGATCAGGGAGAGGCGAAAAACTGTTTTTT
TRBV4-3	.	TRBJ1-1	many	CASSQDSGRGYGTEAFF	TGCGCCAGCAGCCAAGATTCTGGCAGGGGATATGGCACTGAAGCTTTCTTT
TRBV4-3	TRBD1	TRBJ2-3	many	CASSQAPGTGDTDTQYF	TGCGCCAGCAGCCAGGCGCCTGGGACAGGGGACACAGATACGCAGTATTTT
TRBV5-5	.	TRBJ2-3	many	CASSSGTYFTDTQYF	TGTGCCAGCAGCTCGGGGACATACTTCACAGATACGCAGTATTTT
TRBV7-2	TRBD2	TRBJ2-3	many	CASSLDDGGGVSDTQYF	TGTGCCAGCAGCTTAGACGATGGCGGGGGGGTTTCAGATACGCAGTATTTT
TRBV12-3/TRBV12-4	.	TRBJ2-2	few	CASSLGSPNTGELFF	TGTGCCAGCAGCCTCGGTTCCCCGAACACCGGGGAGCTGTTTTTT
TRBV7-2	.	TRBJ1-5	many	CASSSGGNQPQHF	TGTGCCAGCAGCTCCGGAGGCAATCAGCCCCAGCATTTT
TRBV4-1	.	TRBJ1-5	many	CASSLRDSNQPQHF	TGCGCCAGCAGTCTTCGGGACAGCAATCAGCCCCAGCATTTT
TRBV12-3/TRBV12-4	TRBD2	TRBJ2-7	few	CASSLLAGGPVEQYF	TGTGCCAGCAGCCTTCTAGCGGGGGGGCCCGTCGAGCAGTACTTC
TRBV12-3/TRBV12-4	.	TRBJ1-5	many	CDSTPTGGNQPQHF	TGTGACAGCACCCCTACGGGGGGCAATCAGCCCCAGCATTTT
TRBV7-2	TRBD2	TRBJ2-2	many	CASSRAPGGPSTGELFF	TGTGCCAGCAGCCGAGCGCCGGGGGGGCCGAGCACCGGGGAGCTGTTTTTT
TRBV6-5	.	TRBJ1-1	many	CASSYSRAGTEAFF	TGTGCCAGCAGTTACTCTAGGGCGGGCACTGAAGCTTTCTTT
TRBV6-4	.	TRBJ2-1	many	CASSDRWSGNEQFF	TGTGCCAGCAGTGATCGGTGGTCGGGCAATGAGCAGTTCTTC
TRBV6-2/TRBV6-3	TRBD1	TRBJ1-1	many	CASSTTWTGEAFF	TGTGCTTCCTCCACTACCTGGACAGGGGAAGCTTTCTTT
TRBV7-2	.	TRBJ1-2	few	CASSLETGPIYGYTF	TGTGCCAGCAGCTTAGAGACAGGCCCCATCTATGGCTACACCTTC
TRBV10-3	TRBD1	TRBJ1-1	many	CATSQGASNTEAFF	TGTGCCACTTCACAGGGGGCCAGTAACACTGAAGCTTTCTTT
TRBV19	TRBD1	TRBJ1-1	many	CASSTQRQGQAFF	TGTGCCAGTAGTACACAAAGACAGGGACAAGCTTTCTTT
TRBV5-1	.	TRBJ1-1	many	CASSLIGGGASEAFF	TGCGCCAGCAGCTTGATCGGCGGGGGAGCCTCAGAAGCTTTCTTT
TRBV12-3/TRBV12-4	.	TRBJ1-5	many	CASSLGQGRAQPQHF	TGTGCCAGCAGTTTGGGTCAGGGCCGGGCTCAGCCCCAGCATTTT
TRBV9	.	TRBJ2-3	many	CASSVGPLTDTQYF	TGTGCCAGCAGCGTCGGACCTCTGACAGATACGCAGTATTTT
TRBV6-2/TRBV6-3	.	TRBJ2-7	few	CASSAKYPYEQYF	TGTGCCAGCAGCGCTAAGTACCCCTACGAGCAGTACTTC
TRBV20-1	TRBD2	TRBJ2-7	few	CSARDLNSGGRTYEQYF	TGCAGTGCTAGAGATCTCAATAGCGGGGGGCGTACCTACGAGCAGTACTTC
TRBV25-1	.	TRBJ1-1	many	CASSDAGESGTEAFF	TGTGCCAGCAGTGATGCAGGGGAGTCGGGCACTGAAGCTTTCTTT
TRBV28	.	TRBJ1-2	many	CASSTPDRNYGYTF	TGTGCCAGCAGTACTCCAGACAGGAACTATGGCTACACCTTC
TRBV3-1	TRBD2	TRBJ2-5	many	CASSQDLLAGVQETQYF	TGTGCCAGCAGCCAAGATCTCTTAGCGGGGGTCCAAGAGACCCAGTACTTC
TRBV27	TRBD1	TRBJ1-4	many	CASTLTGRDRKLFF	TGTGCCAGCACCCTGACAGGGAGGGATAGAAAACTGTTTTTT
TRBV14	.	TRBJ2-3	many	CASSRRLQTDTQYF	TGTGCCAGCAGCCGTAGACTGCAGACAGATACGCAGTATTTT